This T cell receptor beta chain was profiled in a study of blood T cell repertoires in COVID-19. Original processing methods: Reference gene primers were amplified, and this amplification served to estimate nucleated cell counts. Clones were read by immunoSEQ multiplex PCR, and TCRdb kept only the in-frame ones, dropping some. The DNA gave D and trimming, while V, J and clone size come from that table. There are roughly 200,000 clones in the sample; approximately 86% occur only once, and more than 2% lies in the top ten. Germline V CDR1 and CDR2: LNHDA, SQIVND (reference sequence). Between the trimmed V and J ends, which lost 5 bases and 5 bases, there was a span of 10 bases. CDR3 length: 13 amino acids.

Sample: PBMCs or T cells enriched from blood (not recorded which). The TCR was taken from a woman aged 25 to 39 who had recovered from COVID-19. This rearrangement joins TRBV19 to TRBJ1-5; D unresolved. The CDR3 is CASSAQLYQPQHF. The CDR3 DNA reads TGTGCCAGTAGTGCCCAGTTATATCAGCCCCAGCATTTT.